This T cell receptor beta chain stems from a study of Graves' ophthalmopathy and Graves' hyperthyroidism. Scientists amplified the TCR beta CDR3 regions from RNA transcripts. Second-round multiplex PCR came after first-round RT-PCR with HTBI primers. TCRdb reprocessed the multiplex PCR reads with MiXCR, giving one entry per CDR3 protein. Of some 370,000 distinct CDR3 sequences listed, about 17% were seen once; the top ten hold roughly 2.3%. Germline-derived CDR1 and CDR2 are SQVTM and ANQGSEA. Trimming removed 7 bases from V and 5 bases from J; junction bases left unmatched: 7. The CDR3 loop spans 13 amino acids. At least ten counts were recorded for this clonotype.

The specimen sequenced was peripheral blood. This TCR was recovered from an adult woman with stable Graves' hyperthyroidism. The chain recombines TRBV29-1 with TRBJ2-5, with 10 bases lining up with TRBD2. This CDR3 reads CSGAGTSDETQYF. As DNA, the CDR3 is TGCAGCGGCGCCGGGACTAGCGACGAGACCCAGTACTTC. Full variable domain (remainder filled in from reference TRBV29-1 and TRBJ2-5): SAVISQKPSRDICQRGTSLTIQCQVDSQVTMMFWYRQQPGQSLTLIATANQGSEATYESGFVIDKFPISRPNLTFSTLTVSNMSPEDSSIYLCSGAGTSDETQYFGPGTRLLVL.